Detailed here is one T cell receptor beta chain. This clone was seen at least ten times. No cognate antigen has been identified for it. No base quality information exists; no much larger clone differs at one position. Using the deep immunoSEQ assay, multiplex PCR amplified TCR CDR3 regions from genomic DNA. For each cell subset, the extracted genomic DNA was distributed evenly across all wells of several immunoSEQ 96-well plates, and each plate served as one replicate. For sorted subsets, each replicate PCR was loaded with approximately 200 ng genomic DNA, equivalent to approximately 27,000 T cell genomes. Purified libraries were quantified with a Qubit 3.0 fluorometer, sized on a Bioanalyzer 2100, and re-quantified with the KAPA Library Quantification kit. A separate single-read 150-cycle Illumina NextSeq 550 flow cell was used to sequence each immunoSEQ 96-well plate. On the study's bioinformatics: The immunoSEQ output contained only junctional sequences without quality scores, so filtering could not match that applied to full-length reads. Sequences were annotated with PyIR, a Python wrapper for IgBLAST v1.9, and V/J genes and CDR3 were assigned using IMGT germline references. Reads were filtered out if the reads had weak V/J assignments (E-value above 1e-6), no CDR3, stop codons, out-of-frame junctions, or ambiguous translated residues. A V3J clonotype was defined by an identical inferred V gene, J gene, and CDR3 amino acid sequence. To compute the percentage overlap between repertoires, the number of shared unique clonotypes was divided by the size of the smaller repertoire. Three approaches were used to assess repertoire richness: RTK rarefaction, the Chao1 estimator, and Recon v2.1 estimates of unobserved clonotypes. OLGA was used to compute generation probabilities for all TCRbeta clonotypes that the gDNA method yielded from a handful of donors. The clones in this table, taken by TCRdb from immuneACCESS, are in-frame only. Not every clone is retained; where verified, under half of the shortfall comes from an unresolved V gene, and the cause of the rest is unknown. The V and J calls and the clone size are those of that table, but D and trimming were determined from the DNA. This sample holds under 850,000 clones; roughly 72% were observed only once. The ten largest make up about 1.8% of the sample.

This entry comes from a study of shared clonotypes between healthy human individuals (TCRdb year 2020). Notes on the research overall: The cohort comprised a couple of women and a few men aged 18 to 49 years. Blood TCR repertoires of five healthy adults were deeply sequenced to estimate repertoire size and the extent of clonotype sharing between individuals. Each donor's leukapheresis produced roughly between roughly 0.85 and 9 billion PBMCs. To increase sequencing depth and limit assay-specific biases, different laboratories used diverse techniques to prepare libraries and sequence TCR repertoires. Per donor, three plates each were used for CD4 naive and CD4 memory, two for CD8 naive, and one for CD8 memory.

The donors were healthy, HIV-negative adults who had no recently reported acute infections or vaccinations. Every donor was a Caucasian adult living in Nashville, Tennessee, USA. CD4+ T cells were enriched through magnetic negative selection, after which naive cells were positively selected on CD45RA and the remaining negative fraction served as the memory subset. After blood collection by leukapheresis, PBMCs were isolated using Ficoll-Histopaque density gradient centrifugation and then cryopreserved in the vapor phase of liquid nitrogen. Analytical flow cytometry was used to check the purity and quantity of each magnetically sorted T cell population. Genomic DNA was isolated from each sorted fraction and quantified by UV absorbance on a Nanodrop 2000c. Sequences MNHEY (CDR1) and SMNVEV (CDR2) are obtained from the germline V gene (reference sequence). Here V drops 1 base and J drops 6 bases, and the junction holds 11 bases not matched to any gene. Inclusive of the bounding cysteine and phenylalanine, the CDR3 is 18 residues long. Here the CDR3 DNA is all that survives: 54 bases in frame from base 1.

Study-level results and caveats: Clonotypes shared by all four sorted-subset donors showed higher generation probabilities than non-shared clonotypes. Naive subsets generally had larger estimated clonotype richness than memory subsets did. Sampling was restricted to blood, and TCR repertoires in tissues likely differ from the TCR repertoires found in blood. Sharing across several donors was observed for around 5% of naive CD4, 3.5% of naive CD8, 2% to 2.5% of memory CD4, and about 0.38% of memory CD8 clonotypes. Pairwise subsampling led to the expectation that sequencing depth would affect the degree of clonotype sharing among donors. Incomplete sequencing was indicated by rarefaction of sorted-subset datasets, despite the large sequencing depth. Because the study included only a small number of donors, the genetic and exposure-history diversity represented was limited.

The sequencing input was memory CD4+ T cells sorted from blood. This specimen's cell subset or site label, interpreted: CD45RA-negative fraction. The sequence came from a woman under 40 in good health. The rearranged segments are TRBV27 and TRBJ2-2; TRBD2 lines up with 10 middle nucleotides. For the CDR3, the sequence is CASSLFPSGRANPGELFF. The nucleotide sequence reads TGTGCCAGCAGTTTATTTCCCAGCGGGAGGGCCAATCCCGGGGAGCTGTTTTTT.